This TCR beta chain was retrieved from a study of shared clonotypes between healthy human individuals. Study outcomes and limitations: Blood was the sole source, and tissue repertoires probably differ. Incomplete sequencing of sorted subsets was indicated by rarefaction despite large depth.

This CDR3 comprises 14 residues. Germline V gene sequence: CDR1 MNHNS, CDR2 SASEGT. V lost 8 bases and J lost 2, with 12 bases in between. The CD4+ fraction was divided into a CD45RA+ naive subset and a CD45RA-negative memory subset. Data came from immunoSEQ multiplex PCR; TCRdb stores just in-frame clones and leaves some out. The data contain about 610,000 clones, more than 95% of them singletons. Points on this clone: What it binds is not known.

This clonotype originated in a woman in her 30s in good health. What was sequenced was naive CD4+ T cells sorted from blood. Subset reported: CD45RA+ positively selected. V gene TRBV6-1 combines with J gene TRBJ2-2; tentatively, D is TRBD1 (6 bases). CDR3 sequence (DNA): TGTGCCAGCGTGGGACAACCTAACACCGGGGAGCTGTTTTTT. As protein: CASVGQPNTGELFF.